The 14 T cell receptor beta chains in this list originate from one sample, sequenced in a study of blood T cell repertoires in COVID-19. The repertoire was sequenced with immunoSEQ multiplex PCR; TCRdb's copy has only in-frame clones and lacks some. The sample includes under 200,000 clones, approximately 77% of them seen just once. The sample comprised PBMCs or T cells enriched from blood (not recorded which). All receptors come from a man in his sixties who had recovered from COVID-19.

The CDR3 region is CASSFGTSGITNTQYF. CDR3 DNA sequence: TGCGCCAGCAGCTTCGGGACTAGCGGAATAACAAATACGCAGTATTTT. The chain combines TRBV5-1 with TRBJ2-3, with 11 bases fitting TRBD2. The J segment lost 7 bases and the V segment lost 2 bases, leaving 9 bases of the junction unmatched. The germline V gene has CDR1 SGHRS and CDR2 YFSETQ. CDR3 size: 16 residues.

The chain combines TRBV24-1 with TRBJ2-1, with TRBD1 as a possible D gene (6 bases). The length of the CDR3 is 15 residues. In germline, CDR1 is KGHDR, CDR2 SFDVKD. Trimming removed 3 bases from V and 6 bases from J, with 14 bases in between. The CDR3 region is CATSDMTGLINEQFF. In DNA, the CDR3 is TGTGCCACCAGTGATATGACAGGTCTAATCAATGAGCAGTTCTTC.

The rearrangement uses TRBV28 and TRBJ2-5, with 7 bases fitting TRBD1. Germline trimming cut 6 bases from V and 4 bases from J; bases unmatched to any gene: 5. The length of the CDR3 is 13 residues. The germline CDR1 and CDR2 sequences are MDHEN and SYDVKM. CDR3 DNA: TGTGCCAGCAGCTCGACAGGGAGAGAGACCCAGTACTTC. Translation: CASSSTGRETQYF.

V gene TRBV6-5 combines with J gene TRBJ2-6; D is undetermined. Germline V gene lookup returns CDR1 MNHEY and CDR2 SVGAGI. This CDR3 comprises 14 residues. The V end was cut by 6 bases, the J end by 1 base, with 7 bases between. Written as DNA, the CDR3 is TGTGCCAGCAGCACTCGATCTGGGGCCAACGTCCTGACTTTC. As protein: CASSTRSGANVLTF.

The rearrangement joins TRBV3-1 (or the pseudogene TRBV3-2) to TRBJ1-5; D might be TRBD1 (5 bases). In germline, CDR1 is LGHDT, CDR2 YNNKEL (reference sequence). This CDR3 has 13 amino acids. The V gene lost 5 bases and the J gene lost 9 bases, with 14 bases spanning the gap. CDR3 nucleotide sequence: TGTGCCAGCAGCTTGGACATTCAAGGGCCCCAGCATTTT. Translating it yields CASSLDIQGPQHF.

This chain links TRBV2 with TRBJ2-7, with TRBD1 matching 7 bases. This CDR3 comprises 15 residues. Germline V gene sequence: CDR1 SNHLY, CDR2 FYNNEI. V trimming: 6 bases; J trimming: 5 bases; junction bases outside the gene matches: 13. CDR3: CASRGYRGLGDEQYF. The CDR3 DNA sequence: TGTGCCAGCAGGGGTTACAGGGGCCTTGGGGACGAGCAGTACTTC.

The J gene is TRBJ2-1, the V gene TRBV27; no reliable D call. The CDR3 is made up of 11 amino acids. CDR1 and CDR2 from the germline V gene are MNHEY and SMNVEV (reference sequence). V was cut by 8 bases and J by 6 bases, with 8 bases left in between. The CDR3, as DNA: TGTGCCAGCGCCCAGCGCAATGAGCAGTTCTTC. Its translation is CASAQRNEQFF.

A remark on this clone: The junction departs from the called germline gene at one end, perhaps through a read error. J is TRBJ2-5 and V is TRBV12-3 or TRBV12-4; 11 bases align to TRBD2. The length of the CDR3 is 13 residues. CDR3 protein: CASRLAGGAAQYF. The CDR3 region has the DNA TGTGCCAGCAGATTAGCGGGGGGGGCGGCCCAGTACTTC.

The chain uses TRBV3-1 (or the pseudogene TRBV3-2) and TRBJ2-3, with 9 bases identical to TRBD2. This CDR3 has 18 residues. CDR1 is LGHDT and CDR2 is YNNKEL in the germline V gene (reference sequence). The ends lost 4 bases at V and 3 bases at J; junction bases unmatched: 14. The CDR3 DNA sequence: TGTGCCAGCAGCCCCGAGACTAGAATAGCGGGAGCGACAGATACGCAGTATTTT. The encoded protein is CASSPETRIAGATDTQYF.

V gene TRBV18 combines with J gene TRBJ1-1; D might be TRBD1 (6 bases). Germline V gene lookup returns CDR1 KGHSH and CDR2 LQKENI. V was clipped by 6 bases and J by 10 bases, with 15 bases between them. The CDR3 loop spans 12 amino acids. The CDR3 bases are TGTGCCAGCTCCGAAAACAGGGATAGAGCTTTCTTT. This translates into CASSENRDRAFF.

The CDR3 bases are TGTGCCAGTAGTCCAAAGCCGGGACTTGTGAACACCGGGGAGCTGTTTTTT. It is translated as CASSPKPGLVNTGELFF. The chain recombines TRBV19 with TRBJ2-2, with TRBD2 as a possible D gene (6 bases). Trimming left V 5 bases short and J 1 base short, with 17 bases between. CDR3 size: 17 residues. Germline CDR1 reads LNHDA; CDR2 reads SQIVND (reference sequence).

J is TRBJ2-2 and V is TRBV24-1; D possibly corresponds to TRBD2 (6 bases). The CDR3 contains 15 residues. Germline lookup yields CDR1 KGHDR and CDR2 SFDVKD. Between the trimmed V and J ends, which lost 7 bases and 5 bases, there was a span of 16 bases. The CDR3 DNA is TGTGCCACCAGGGAGGGCCCCTCTTCAACCGGGGAGCTGTTTTTT. Encoded protein: CATREGPSSTGELFF.

This rearrangement joins TRBV5-1 to TRBJ1-1, with 8 bases that match TRBD1. The junction had 7 bases not matched to a gene; V was cut back by 3 bases and J by 0 bases. The CDR3 has 16 amino acids. The germline V gene has CDR1 SGHRS and CDR2 YFSETQ. CDR3 residues: CASSSPRTGMNTEAFF. The CDR3 coding sequence is TGCGCCAGCAGCTCACCTCGGACAGGGATGAACACTGAAGCTTTCTTT.

As DNA, the CDR3 is TGTGCCAGCAGTTACTCGCTTGCGGGCTACGAGCAGTACTTC. As protein: CASSYSLAGYEQYF. The chain carries TRBV6-6 and TRBJ2-7; the D gene is possibly TRBD2 (5 bases). V was clipped by 0 bases and J by 3 bases, with 9 bases between them. The CDR3 runs 14 residues. Germline CDR1 MNHNY, CDR2 SVGAGI (reference sequence).